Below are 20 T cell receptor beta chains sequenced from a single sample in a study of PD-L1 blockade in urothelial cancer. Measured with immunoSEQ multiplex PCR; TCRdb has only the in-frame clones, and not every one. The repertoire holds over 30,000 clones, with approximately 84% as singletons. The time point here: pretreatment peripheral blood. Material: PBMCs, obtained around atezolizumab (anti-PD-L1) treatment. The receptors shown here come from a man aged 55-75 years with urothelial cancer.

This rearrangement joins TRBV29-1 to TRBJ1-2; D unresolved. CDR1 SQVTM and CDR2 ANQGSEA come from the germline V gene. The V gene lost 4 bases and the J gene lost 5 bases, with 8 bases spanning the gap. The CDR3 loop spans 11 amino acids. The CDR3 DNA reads TGCAGCGTTGTGGAGGCGTATGGCTACACCTTC. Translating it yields CSVVEAYGYTF.

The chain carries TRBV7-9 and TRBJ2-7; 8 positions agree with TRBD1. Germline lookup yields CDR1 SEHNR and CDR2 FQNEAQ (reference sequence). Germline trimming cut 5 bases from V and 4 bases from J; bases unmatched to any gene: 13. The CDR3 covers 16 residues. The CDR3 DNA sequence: TGTGCCAGCAGCAACGGACAGGGTACGGGCGATTACGAGCAGTACTTC. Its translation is CASSNGQGTGDYEQYF.

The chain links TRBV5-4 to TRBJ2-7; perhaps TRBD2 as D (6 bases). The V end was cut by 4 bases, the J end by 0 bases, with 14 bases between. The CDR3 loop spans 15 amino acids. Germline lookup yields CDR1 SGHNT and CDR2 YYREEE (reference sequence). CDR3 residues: CASSPGGGVSYEQYF. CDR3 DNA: TGTGCCAGCAGCCCTGGTGGAGGGGTCTCCTACGAGCAGTACTTC. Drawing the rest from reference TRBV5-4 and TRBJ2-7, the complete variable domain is ETGVTQSPTHLIKTRGQQVTLRCSSQSGHNTVSWYQQALGQGPQFIFQYYREEENGRGNFPPRFSGLQFPNYSSELNVNALELDDSALYLCASSPGGGVSYEQYFGPGTRLTVT.

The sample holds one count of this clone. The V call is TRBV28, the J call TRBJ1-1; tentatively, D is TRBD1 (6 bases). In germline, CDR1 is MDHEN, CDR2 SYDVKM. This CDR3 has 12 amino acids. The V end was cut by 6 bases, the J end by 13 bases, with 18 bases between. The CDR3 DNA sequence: TGTGCCAGCAGAAACGCCGGGGGGCCCGGTTTCTTT. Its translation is CASRNAGGPGFF. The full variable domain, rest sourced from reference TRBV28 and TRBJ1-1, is DVKVTQSSRYLVKRTGEKVFLECVQDMDHENMFWYRQDPGLGLRLIYFSYDVKMKEKGDIPEGYSVSREKKERFSLILESASTNQTSMYLCASRNAGGPGFFGQGTRLTVV.

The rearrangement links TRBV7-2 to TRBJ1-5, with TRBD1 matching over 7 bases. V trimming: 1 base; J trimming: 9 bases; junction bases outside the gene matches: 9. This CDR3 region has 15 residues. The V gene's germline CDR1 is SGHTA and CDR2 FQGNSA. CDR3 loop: CASSLGTGMGGPQHF. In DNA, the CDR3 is TGTGCCAGCAGCTTAGGGACAGGTATGGGTGGGCCCCAGCATTTT.

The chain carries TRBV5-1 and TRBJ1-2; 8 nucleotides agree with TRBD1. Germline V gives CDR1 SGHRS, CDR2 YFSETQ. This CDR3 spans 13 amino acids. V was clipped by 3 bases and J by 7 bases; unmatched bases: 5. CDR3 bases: TGCGCCAGCAGCTCCCAGGACAGGGCTGGCTACACCTTC. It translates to CASSSQDRAGYTF. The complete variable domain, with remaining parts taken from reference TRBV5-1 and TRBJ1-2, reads KAGVTQTPRYLIKTRGQQVTLSCSPISGHRSVSWYQQTPGQGLQFLFEYFSETQRNKGNFPGRFSGRQFSNSRSEMNVSTLELGDSALYLCASSSQDRAGYTFGSGTRLTVV.

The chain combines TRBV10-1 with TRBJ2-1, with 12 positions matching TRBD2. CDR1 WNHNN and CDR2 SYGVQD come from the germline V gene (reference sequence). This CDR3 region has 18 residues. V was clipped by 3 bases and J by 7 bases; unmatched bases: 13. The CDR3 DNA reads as TGCGCCAGCAGTGATACTTGGCTAGCGGGAGGGCCCGGGAATGAGCAGTTCTTC. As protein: CASSDTWLAGGPGNEQFF.

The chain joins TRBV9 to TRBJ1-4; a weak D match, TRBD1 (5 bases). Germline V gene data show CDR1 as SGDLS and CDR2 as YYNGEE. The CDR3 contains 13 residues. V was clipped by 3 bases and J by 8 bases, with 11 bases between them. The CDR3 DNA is TGTGCCAGCAGCGCGGGGGGGGGAGAAAAACTGTTTTTT. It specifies CASSAGGGEKLFF.

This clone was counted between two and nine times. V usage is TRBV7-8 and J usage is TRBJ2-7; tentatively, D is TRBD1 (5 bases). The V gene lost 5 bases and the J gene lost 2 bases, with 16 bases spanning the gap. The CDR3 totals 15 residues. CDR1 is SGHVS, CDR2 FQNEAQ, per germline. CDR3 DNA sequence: TGTGCCAGCAGCCCCCGGCAGGGCCTGACCTACGAGCAGTACTTC. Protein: CASSPRQGLTYEQYF.

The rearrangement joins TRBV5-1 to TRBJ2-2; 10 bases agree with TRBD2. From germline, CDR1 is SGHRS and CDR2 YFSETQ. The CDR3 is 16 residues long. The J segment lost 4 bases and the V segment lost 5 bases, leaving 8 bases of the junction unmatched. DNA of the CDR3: TGCGCCAGCAGTCCTAGCGGGAGAAAGGGCACCGGGGAGCTGTTTTTT. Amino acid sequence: CASSPSGRKGTGELFF.

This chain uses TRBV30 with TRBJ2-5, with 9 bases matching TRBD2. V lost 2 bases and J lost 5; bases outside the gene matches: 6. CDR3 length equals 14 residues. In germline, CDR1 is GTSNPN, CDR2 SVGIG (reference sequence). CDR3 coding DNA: TGTGCCTGGAGTCAGGGTAGCGGGAGTGAGACCCAGTACTTC. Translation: CAWSQGSGSETQYF.

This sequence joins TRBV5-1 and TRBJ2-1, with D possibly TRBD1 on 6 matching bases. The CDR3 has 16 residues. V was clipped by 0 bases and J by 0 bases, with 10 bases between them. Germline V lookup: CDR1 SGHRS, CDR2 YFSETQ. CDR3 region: CASSLEGTSSYNEQFF. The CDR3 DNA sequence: TGCGCCAGCAGCTTGGAGGGGACAAGCTCCTACAATGAGCAGTTCTTC. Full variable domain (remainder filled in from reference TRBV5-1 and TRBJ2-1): KAGVTQTPRYLIKTRGQQVTLSCSPISGHRSVSWYQQTPGQGLQFLFEYFSETQRNKGNFPGRFSGRQFSNSRSEMNVSTLELGDSALYLCASSLEGTSSYNEQFFGPGTRLTVL.

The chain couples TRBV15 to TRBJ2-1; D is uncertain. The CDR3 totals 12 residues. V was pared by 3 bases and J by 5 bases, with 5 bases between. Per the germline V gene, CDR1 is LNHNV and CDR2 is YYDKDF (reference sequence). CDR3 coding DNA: TGTGCCACCAGCAGTCGGGACAATGAGCAGTTCTTC. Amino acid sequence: CATSSRDNEQFF.

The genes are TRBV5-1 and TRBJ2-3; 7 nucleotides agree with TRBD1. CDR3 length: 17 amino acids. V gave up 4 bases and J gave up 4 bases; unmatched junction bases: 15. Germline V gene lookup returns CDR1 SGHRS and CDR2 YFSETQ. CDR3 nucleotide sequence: TGCGCCAGCAGCACAACTTCCGGGACAGTTAAAGCAGATACGCAGTATTTT. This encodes CASSTTSGTVKADTQYF. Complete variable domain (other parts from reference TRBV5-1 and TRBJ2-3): KAGVTQTPRYLIKTRGQQVTLSCSPISGHRSVSWYQQTPGQGLQFLFEYFSETQRNKGNFPGRFSGRQFSNSRSEMNVSTLELGDSALYLCASSTTSGTVKADTQYFGPGTRLTVL.

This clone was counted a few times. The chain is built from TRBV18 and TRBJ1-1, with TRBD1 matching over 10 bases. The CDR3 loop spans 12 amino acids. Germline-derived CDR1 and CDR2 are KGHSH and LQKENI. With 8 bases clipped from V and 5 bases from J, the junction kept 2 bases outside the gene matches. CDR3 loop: CASTGQGTEAFF. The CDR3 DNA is TGTGCCAGCACGGGACAGGGGACTGAAGCTTTCTTT.

CDR3 DNA: TGTGCCAGCAGTTCCTTACGGAAACTCACAGGCTACGAGCAGTACTTC. Amino acids: CASSSLRKLTGYEQYF. V and J are TRBV6-6 and TRBJ2-7; possible D gene TRBD1, 5 bases. V shed 4 bases and J shed 3 bases, with 19 bases lying between them. The CDR3 length is 16 residues. Looked up from germline, CDR1 is MNHNY and CDR2 is SVGAGI (reference sequence).

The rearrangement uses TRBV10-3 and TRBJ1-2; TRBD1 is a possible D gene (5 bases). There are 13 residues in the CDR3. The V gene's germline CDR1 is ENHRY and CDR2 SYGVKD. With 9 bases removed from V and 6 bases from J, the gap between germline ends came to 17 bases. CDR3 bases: TGTGCCATAACTTCTCTTCAGGGTAATGGCTACACCTTC. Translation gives CAITSLQGNGYTF.

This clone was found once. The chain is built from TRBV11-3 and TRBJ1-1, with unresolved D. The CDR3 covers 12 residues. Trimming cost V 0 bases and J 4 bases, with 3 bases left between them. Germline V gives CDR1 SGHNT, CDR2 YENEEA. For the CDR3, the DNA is TGTGCCAGCAGCTTAGACTCCACTGAAGCTTTCTTT. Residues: CASSLDSTEAFF.

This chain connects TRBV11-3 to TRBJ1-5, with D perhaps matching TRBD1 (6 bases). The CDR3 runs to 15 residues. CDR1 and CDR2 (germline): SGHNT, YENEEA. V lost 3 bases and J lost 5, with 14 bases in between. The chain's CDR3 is CASSLNGGADQPQHF. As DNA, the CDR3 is TGTGCCAGCAGCTTGAACGGGGGGGCTGATCAGCCCCAGCATTTT.

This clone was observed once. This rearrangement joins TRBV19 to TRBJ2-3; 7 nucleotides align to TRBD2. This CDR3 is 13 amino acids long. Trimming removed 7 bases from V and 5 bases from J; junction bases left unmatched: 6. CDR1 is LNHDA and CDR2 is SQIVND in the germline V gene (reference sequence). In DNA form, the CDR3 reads TGTGCCAGTAAGCTTGGGGGGGTAGATACGCAGTATTTT. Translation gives CASKLGGVDTQYF.